The clone carrying this TCR beta chain was seen a handful of times. Its antigen is unknown. This CDR3 is built from 17 residues. Per germline, CDR1 LGHDT and CDR2 YNNKEL (reference sequence). V dropped 1 base and J dropped 0 bases, with 13 bases sitting between them. These data originate in a study of T cell repertoires in cytomegalovirus infection. The overall study: Recently identified HLA-C-restricted CMV epitopes and well-studied HLA-B-restricted CMV epitopes were used by the study.

MiXCR, run by TCRdb on the reads, gives a single entry per CDR3 protein. Of roughly 90,000 distinct CDR3 sequences listed, more than 20% are singletons. This sequence was found in a human donor in good health (CMV status not recorded). Some clones in this sample may be carry-over from other donors' samples. This chain joins TRBV3-1 and TRBJ2-1, with D possibly being TRBD1 or TRBD2 (5 bases each). The sample was CD8+ T cells from cultured PBMCs, taken from culture after CMV antigen stimulation. As DNA, the CDR3 is TGTGCCAGCAGCCAAGTCCCGTCGAGGGGCTCCTACAATGAGCAGTTCTTC. This encodes CASSQVPSRGSYNEQFF.